One and the same sample provided the 8 T cell receptor beta chains below, sequenced in a study of spatial heterogeneity in lung cancer. These receptors' antigens are unknown. TCRdb reprocessed the 5' RACE reads with MiXCR, giving one entry per CDR3 protein. The data contain 25,000 to 30,000 distinct CDR3 sequences, about 7.1% of them singletons. Regarding time point: sample taken at primary tumor resection. Study conclusions and caveats: One measure, the expanded intratumoral alpha and beta TCR count, tracked tumor mutation counts.

The source was lung tumor tissue, collected at surgery. The origin of the receptors is a male donor with early-stage non-small cell lung cancer.

In this sample, this clonotype turned up many times. This chain connects TRBV7-6 to TRBJ2-3; TRBD2 aligns across 9 bases. V lost 5 bases, J lost 2 bases, and 8 bases stayed unmatched. CDR3 length equals 16 residues. CDR1 and CDR2 (germline): SGHVS, FNYEAQ. CDR3 in DNA: TGTGCCAGCAGCCGGGGACTAGCAGGGGCCACAGATACGCAGTATTTT. Residues: CASSRGLAGATDTQYF.

In this sample, this clonotype turned up many times. V gene TRBV24-1 combines with J gene TRBJ2-1; TRBD2 might be the D (5 bases). Germline V gene lookup returns CDR1 KGHDR and CDR2 SFDVKD. V was clipped by 9 bases and J by 0 bases, with 14 bases between them. The CDR3 sequence is 15 residues long. The chain's CDR3 is CATGRGYGSYNEQFF. The CDR3 nucleotides are TGTGCCACCGGACGAGGGTATGGCTCCTACAATGAGCAGTTCTTC.

This clonotype was observed at least ten times. The chain couples TRBV7-9 to TRBJ1-2, with D possibly matching TRBD1 (5 bases). V lost 2 bases to trimming and J lost 3 bases, with 13 bases between them. This CDR3 is built from 15 residues. Germline V gene data show CDR1 as SEHNR and CDR2 as FQNEAQ (reference sequence). CDR3 loop: CASSLTQAWDYGYTF. For the CDR3, the DNA is TGTGCCAGCAGCTTAACACAGGCTTGGGACTATGGCTACACCTTC.

The chain recombines TRBV7-2 with TRBJ1-5; no clear D gene. Looked up from germline, CDR1 is SGHTA and CDR2 is FQGNSA. This CDR3 spans 17 amino acids. The ends were cut back, 3 bases at V and 4 bases at J, with 19 bases in the middle. In DNA, the CDR3 is TGTGCCAGCAGCTTTGGGTCCTACTCTACCCGAAATCAGCCCCAGCATTTT. It is translated as CASSFGSYSTRNQPQHF.

This clonotype was recorded at least ten times. This sequence joins TRBV7-8 and TRBJ1-5; D is undetermined. Trimming took off 5 bases at V and 5 bases at J, with 13 bases between the two ends. Germline lookup yields CDR1 SGHVS and CDR2 FQNEAQ. There are 14 residues in the CDR3. CDR3 DNA sequence: TGTGCCAGCAGCGGAACCGGACGGGATCAGCCCCAGCATTTT. Translated, it gives CASSGTGRDQPQHF.

This clonotype was recorded many times. CDR3 nucleotides: TGCAGTGCTGGGGTTTACTATGGCTACACCTTC. Protein sequence: CSAGVYYGYTF. The chain is built from TRBV20-1 and TRBJ1-2, with D uncertain. Germline loops: CDR1 DFQATT, CDR2 SNEGSKA (reference sequence). Trimming cost V 5 bases and J 3 bases, with 7 bases left between them. The CDR3 has 11 amino acids.

This clonotype was observed many times. The V gene is TRBV20-1, the J gene TRBJ2-5, with D perhaps matching TRBD2 (6 bases). Trimming took 3 bases from V and 4 from J, leaving 9 bases between them. Germline CDR1 is DFQATT and CDR2 is SNEGSKA (reference sequence). The CDR3 covers 12 residues. The CDR3 coding sequence is TGCAGTGCTAGGACAGCGGGAGAGACCCAGTACTTC. Translation gives CSARTAGETQYF.

This clonotype occurred many times. This rearrangement joins TRBV30 to TRBJ2-7; D possibly corresponds to TRBD1 (5 bases). Deletions cut 0 bases from V and 0 bases from J, with 9 bases between. The CDR3 length is 14 residues. CDR1 and CDR2 (germline): GTSNPN, SVGIG (reference sequence). In DNA form, the CDR3 reads TGTGCCTGGAGTGTTGCAGGGAACTCCTACGAGCAGTACTTC. Translating gives CAWSVAGNSYEQYF.